The sequence of this TCR beta chain was determined in a study of Graves' ophthalmopathy and Graves' hyperthyroidism. After removal of 1 base from V and 2 bases from J, the junction contained 0 bases not matched to a gene. The CDR3 has 14 amino acids. The germline V gene has CDR1 LNHNV and CDR2 YYDKDF (reference sequence). The authors amplified TCR beta CDR3 regions, and they did so from RNA transcripts for repertoire sequencing. The library came from an HTBI-primed first-round RT-PCR and a second-round multiplex PCR. Each CDR3 protein is one row after TCRdb ran MiXCR on the multiplex PCR reads. The profile shows 660,000 or so distinct CDR3 sequences, roughly two fifths of them singletons. Notes on the study in general: Ophthalmopathy cases were distinguished from stable hyperthyroidism by a 13-signature model, reaching 85% to 90% sensitivity and roughly 81% specificity.

This clonotype has only a few counts. The antigen remains undetermined. Orbital computed tomography, together with clinical symptoms, serum thyroxine, TRAb and thyroid ultrasound, was used for diagnosis. The source is an adult man with Graves' ophthalmopathy. V usage is TRBV15 and J usage is TRBJ2-5, with 8 bases that match TRBD2. The sequenced sample was peripheral blood. For the CDR3, the DNA is TGTGCCACCAGCAGAGTAGCGGGGCAAGAGACCCAGTACTTC. The encoded protein is CATSRVAGQETQYF. Full variable domain (missing parts from reference TRBV15 and TRBJ2-5): DAMVIQNPRYQVTQFGKPVTLSCSQTLNHNVMYWYQQKSSQAPKLLFHYYDKDFNNEADTPDNFQSRRPNTSFCFLDIRSPGLGDTAMYLCATSRVAGQETQYFGPGTRLLVL.